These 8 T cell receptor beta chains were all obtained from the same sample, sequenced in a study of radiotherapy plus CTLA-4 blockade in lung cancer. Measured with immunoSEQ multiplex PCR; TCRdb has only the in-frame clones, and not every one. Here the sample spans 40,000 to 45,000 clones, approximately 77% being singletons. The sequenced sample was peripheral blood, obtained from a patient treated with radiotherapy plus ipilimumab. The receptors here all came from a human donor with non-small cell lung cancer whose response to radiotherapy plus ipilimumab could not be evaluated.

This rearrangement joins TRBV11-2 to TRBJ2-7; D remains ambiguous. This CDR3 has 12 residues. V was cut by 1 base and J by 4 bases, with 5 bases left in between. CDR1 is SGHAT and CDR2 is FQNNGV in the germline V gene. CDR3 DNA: TGTGCCAGCAGCTTAGCAGAATACGAGCAGTACTTC. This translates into CASSLAEYEQYF.

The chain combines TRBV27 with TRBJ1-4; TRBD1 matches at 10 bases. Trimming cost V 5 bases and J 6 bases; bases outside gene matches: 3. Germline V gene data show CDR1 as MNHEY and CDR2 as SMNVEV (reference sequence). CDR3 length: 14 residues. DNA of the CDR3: TGTGCCAGCAGTACGACAGGGGGCTATGAAAAACTGTTTTTT. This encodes CASSTTGGYEKLFF.

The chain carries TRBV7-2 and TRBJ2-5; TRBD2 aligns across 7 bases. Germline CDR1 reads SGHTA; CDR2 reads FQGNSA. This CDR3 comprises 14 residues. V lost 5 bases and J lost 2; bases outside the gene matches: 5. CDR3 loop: CASSLMGGQETQYF. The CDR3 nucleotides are TGTGCCAGCAGCCTCATGGGGGGGCAAGAGACCCAGTACTTC.

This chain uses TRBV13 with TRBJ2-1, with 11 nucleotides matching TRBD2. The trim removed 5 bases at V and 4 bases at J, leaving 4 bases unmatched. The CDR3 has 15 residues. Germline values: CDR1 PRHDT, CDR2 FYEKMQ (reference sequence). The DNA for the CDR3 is TGTGCCAGCAGCCTACGGACTAGCGGGTACAATGAGCAGTTCTTC. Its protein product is CASSLRTSGYNEQFF.

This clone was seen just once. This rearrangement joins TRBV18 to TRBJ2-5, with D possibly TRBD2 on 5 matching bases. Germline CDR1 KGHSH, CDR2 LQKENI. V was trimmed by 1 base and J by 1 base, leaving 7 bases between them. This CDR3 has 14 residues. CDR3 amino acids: CASSPQRTQETQYF. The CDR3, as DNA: TGTGCCAGCTCACCACAGCGGACCCAAGAGACCCAGTACTTC.

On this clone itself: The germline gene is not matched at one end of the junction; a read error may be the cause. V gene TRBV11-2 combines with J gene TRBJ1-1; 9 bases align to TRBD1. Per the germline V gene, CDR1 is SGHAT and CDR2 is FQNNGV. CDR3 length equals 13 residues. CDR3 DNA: TGTGCCAGCAGCCCCGGGACAGGGTTTAGTACTTGGTTT. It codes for CASSPGTGFSTWF.

CDR3 residues: CASSRVAWQSGELFF. CDR3 coding DNA: TGCGCCAGCAGCAGAGTAGCCTGGCAATCCGGGGAGCTGTTTTTT. The gene calls are TRBV5-1 and TRBJ2-2, with unresolved D. V lost 4 bases to trimming and J lost 6 bases, with 16 bases between them. Germline CDR1 reads SGHRS; CDR2 reads YFSETQ. The CDR3 is made up of 15 amino acids.

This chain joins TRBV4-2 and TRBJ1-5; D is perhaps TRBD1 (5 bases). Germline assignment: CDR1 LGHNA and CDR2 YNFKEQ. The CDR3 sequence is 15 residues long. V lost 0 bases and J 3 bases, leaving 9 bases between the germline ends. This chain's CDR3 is CASSQEQGDNQPQHF. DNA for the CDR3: TGTGCCAGCAGCCAAGAGCAGGGTGACAATCAGCCCCAGCATTTT.